Below, 29 T cell receptor beta chains from the same sample are listed, as sequenced in a study of blood T cell repertoires in COVID-19 (dated by TCRdb to the early 2020s). The receptor library was made with the immunoSEQ multiplex PCR assay. TCRdb stores this immuneACCESS table with in-frame sequences only. Part of the clones is absent; in the studies checked, under half of the shortfall reflects unresolved V genes, and no reason is known for the rest. Across this sample there are more than 200,000 clones, with 84% seen only once. Together, the top ten hold approximately 1.3% of the sample. The specimen was peripheral blood. These receptors all come from a woman aged 35 to 49 who had recovered from COVID-19.

This clone turned up a few times. This chain joins TRBV15 and TRBJ2-3; tentative D call: TRBD2 (5 bases). Germline CDR1 and CDR2: LNHNV and YYDKDF (reference sequence). The CDR3 runs to 16 residues. Between the trimmed V and J ends, which lost 1 base and 7 bases, there was a span of 18 bases. The CDR3 region is CATSRGPGYPLYTQYF. CDR3 DNA: TGTGCCACCAGCAGAGGCCCGGGGTACCCATTATATACGCAGTATTTT.

This chain connects TRBV6-6 to TRBJ2-7, with D possibly being TRBD1 (6 bases). Germline CDR1 and CDR2: MNHNY and SVGAGI (reference sequence). Trimming cost V 0 bases and J 5 bases, with 14 bases left between them. This CDR3 contains 15 residues. CDR3 nucleotides: TGTGCCAGCAGTTACTCGACAGGAGAGGCAAACGAGCAGTACTTC. This translates into CASSYSTGEANEQYF.

The CDR3 here is CASSPQGPGGNEKLFF. CDR3 bases: TGTGCCAGCAGCCCACAAGGACCCGGGGGTAATGAAAAACTGTTTTTT. The V and J genes are TRBV3-1 (or the pseudogene TRBV3-2) and TRBJ1-4; D perhaps matches TRBD1 (5 bases). Germline V gene lookup returns CDR1 LGHDT and CDR2 YNNKEL (reference sequence). V was clipped by 4 bases and J by 4 bases, with 16 bases between them. The CDR3 has 16 residues.

Details on this clone: The junction shows a germline mismatch at one end, possibly a read error. The J gene is TRBJ2-5, the V gene TRBV2; 14 bases match TRBD2. CDR1 is SNHLY and CDR2 is FYNNEI in the germline V gene. The CDR3 covers 19 residues. The CDR3 loop reads CARRGWGTSGGEYQETQYF. CDR3 sequence (DNA): TGTGCCCGCAGGGGTTGGGGGACTAGCGGGGGAGAATACCAAGAGACCCAGTACTTC. The full variable domain, rest sourced from reference TRBV2 and TRBJ2-5, is EPEVTQTPSHQVTQMGQEVILRCVPISNHLYFYWYRQILGQKVEFLVSFYNNEISEKSEIFDDQFSVERPDGSNFTLKIRSTKLEDSAMYFCARRGWGTSGGEYQETQYFGPGTRLLVL.

V gene TRBV9 combines with J gene TRBJ1-1; maybe TRBD1 (6 bases). From germline, CDR1 is SGDLS and CDR2 YYNGEE. Deletions cut 5 bases from V and 4 bases from J, with 12 bases between. The CDR3 totals 13 residues. CDR3 protein: CASSVRGGTEAFF. CDR3 nucleotides: TGTGCCAGCAGTGTACGAGGGGGCACTGAAGCTTTCTTT.

CDR3 coding DNA: TGTGCCAGCAGCCAAGTCCCTCTGGGCGGGGTCGGCTACAATGAGCAGTTCTTC. Translating gives CASSQVPLGGVGYNEQFF. The chain combines TRBV4-2 with TRBJ2-1, with D possibly TRBD2 on 6 matching bases. Trimming removed 1 base from V and 3 bases from J, with 19 bases in between. In germline, CDR1 is LGHNA, CDR2 YNFKEQ. The CDR3 is made up of 18 amino acids.

The rearrangement uses TRBV28 and TRBJ1-5, with 7 bases matching TRBD1. Germline V gene data show CDR1 as MDHEN and CDR2 as SYDVKM. V dropped 6 bases and J dropped 6; count of bases not matched to a gene: 17. The CDR3 loop spans 17 amino acids. In DNA form, the CDR3 reads TGTGCCAGCAGACCTTGGACAGGCGTCTTGTCGACTCAGCCCCAGCATTTT. It translates to CASRPWTGVLSTQPQHF.

This rearrangement joins TRBV7-8 to TRBJ1-4, with D hard to call. V was shortened by 1 base and J by 6 bases, with 9 bases between the two germline ends. CDR1 is SGHVS and CDR2 is FQNEAQ in the germline V gene. The CDR3 has 14 amino acids. CDR3 sequence: CASSLGTAHEKLFF. For the CDR3, the DNA is TGTGCCAGCAGCTTAGGAACAGCTCATGAAAAACTGTTTTTT.

This chain joins TRBV4-3 and TRBJ1-2; a weak D match, TRBD1 (5 bases). The CDR3 is 15 residues long. Per germline, CDR1 LGHNA and CDR2 YSLEER. V was clipped by 0 bases and J by 6 bases, with 14 bases between them. The CDR3 protein is CASSQDVRQPHGYTF. Written as DNA, the CDR3 is TGCGCCAGCAGCCAAGATGTGAGACAGCCCCATGGCTACACCTTC.

V gene TRBV7-2 combines with J gene TRBJ1-5, with a weak D call TRBD1 (5 bases). Trimming shortened V by 4 bases and J by 7 bases, and 11 bases separated the two germline ends. Germline V gives CDR1 SGHTA, CDR2 FQGNSA. The CDR3 loop spans 13 amino acids. CDR3 protein: CASSYIGGQPQHF. CDR3 DNA: TGTGCCAGCAGCTATATTGGGGGGCAGCCCCAGCATTTT.

This clone has only a few counts. The rearrangement links TRBV7-6 to TRBJ2-7, with D maybe TRBD2 (5 bases). The V end lost 2 bases, the J end lost 5 bases, and 7 bases lay between the germline ends. The CDR3 runs to 12 residues. The germline gives CDR1 SGHVS, CDR2 FNYEAQ. Here the CDR3 DNA reads TGTGCCAGCAGCTTATCGAGGGACGAGCAGTACTTC. Translated: CASSLSRDEQYF. Filled out from reference TRBV7-6 and TRBJ2-7, the complete variable domain reads GAGVSQSPRYKVTKRGQDVALRCDPISGHVSLYWYRQALGQGPEFLTYFNYEAQQDKSGLPNDRFSAERPEGSISTLTIQRTEQRDSAMYRCASSLSRDEQYFGPGTRLTVT.

The gene calls are TRBV7-2 and TRBJ2-5; 9 nucleotides match TRBD2. The CDR3 totals 19 residues. Per germline, CDR1 SGHTA and CDR2 FQGNSA. V lost 1 base and J lost 3; bases outside the gene matches: 15. The CDR3 region has the DNA TGTGCCAGCAGCTTAGTTTCGAGGCGGGGGGGCAAAGGGAAAGAGACCCAGTACTTC. Amino acid sequence: CASSLVSRRGGKGKETQYF.

V is TRBV9 and J is TRBJ1-1; no firm D call. Trimming removed 0 bases at V and 4 bases at J, with 7 bases between. This CDR3 contains 13 residues. Germline values: CDR1 SGDLS, CDR2 YYNGEE. The CDR3 DNA sequence: TGTGCCAGCAGCGTAGGGGCGAGCACTGAAGCTTTCTTT. Protein sequence: CASSVGASTEAFF.

The rearrangement joins TRBV14 to TRBJ2-7; D ambiguous. V lost 11 bases and J 7 bases, leaving 9 bases between the germline ends. The CDR3 runs to 9 residues. In germline, CDR1 is SGHDN, CDR2 FVKESK. The CDR3 DNA sequence: TGTGCCCAGACACTGGAGCAGTACTTC. The encoded protein is CAQTLEQYF. Looking up the rest from reference TRBV14 and TRBJ2-7 gives the full variable domain: EAGVTQFPSHSVIEKGQTVTLRCDPISGHDNLYWYRRVMGKEIKFLLHFVKESKQDESGMPNNRFLAERTGGTYSTLKVQPAELEDSGVYFCAQTLEQYFGPGTRLTVT.

The chain links TRBV5-1 to TRBJ2-1; 7 nucleotides agree with TRBD1. With 7 bases clipped from V and 8 bases from J, the junction kept 12 bases outside the gene matches. The germline CDR1 and CDR2 sequences are SGHRS and YFSETQ. The CDR3 has 14 residues. Written as DNA, the CDR3 is TGCGCCAGCTCCTCCGGAGTTACAGGGGATGAGCAGTTCTTC. Amino acids: CASSSGVTGDEQFF.

The CDR3 nucleotides read TGTGCCAGCAGCTTAATCACTACACGGGACACTGAAGCTTTCTTT. Encoded protein: CASSLITTRDTEAFF. J is TRBJ1-1 and V is TRBV7-2; D gene uncertain. This CDR3 has 15 residues. Deletions cut 2 bases from V and 3 bases from J, with 13 bases between. Germline V gene data show CDR1 as SGHTA and CDR2 as FQGNSA.

The gene calls are TRBV5-5 and TRBJ1-1; maybe TRBD1 (6 bases). The CDR3 totals 12 residues. V lost 0 bases and J 10 bases, leaving 10 bases between the germline ends. Germline CDR1 is SGHKS and CDR2 is YYEKEE (reference sequence). CDR3 sequence: CASSLVGAGAFF. CDR3 in DNA: TGTGCCAGCAGCTTGGTGGGGGCTGGAGCTTTCTTT.

This chain links TRBV7-3 with TRBJ2-1; 9 bases map to TRBD2. V shed 5 bases, J shed 4 bases, and the junction held 9 bases outside the gene matches. The CDR3 runs to 16 residues. CDR1 is SGHTA and CDR2 is FQGTGA in the germline V gene. The CDR3 reads CASSISAGGIYNEQFF. CDR3 DNA sequence: TGTGCCAGCAGCATATCAGCGGGGGGTATTTACAATGAGCAGTTCTTC.

V and J are TRBV7-9 and TRBJ2-7; TRBD1 agrees at 11 bases. After removal of 0 bases from V and 2 bases from J, the junction contained 6 bases not matched to a gene. The CDR3 is 17 residues long. Germline V CDR1 and CDR2: SEHNR, FQNEAQ (reference sequence). CDR3 sequence reads: CASSLARGTGGTYEQYF. In nucleotides, the CDR3 is TGTGCCAGCAGCTTAGCGCGAGGGACAGGGGGGACCTACGAGCAGTACTTC.

This clone was counted only a few times. This chain connects TRBV11-3 to TRBJ1-1; 10 bases map to TRBD1. V was pared by 5 bases and J by 1 base, with 4 bases of the junction left unmatched. The CDR3 has 15 residues. Per the germline V gene, CDR1 is SGHNT and CDR2 is YENEEA. For the CDR3, the DNA is TGTGCCAGCAGCAGAGGGACAGGGGAGAACACTGAAGCTTTCTTT. This gives the protein CASSRGTGENTEAFF.

The rearrangement uses TRBV28 and TRBJ1-2, with 7 bases lining up with TRBD1. This CDR3 is built from 20 residues. Germline CDR1 reads MDHEN; CDR2 reads SYDVKM. V shed 6 bases and J 8 bases; nucleotides not matched to a gene: 30. CDR3 loop: CASRPRDRPSNYGKRWGYTF. The CDR3 coding sequence is TGTGCCAGCAGGCCCCGGGACAGACCATCTAACTATGGCAAAAGATGGGGCTACACCTTC.

In DNA, the CDR3 is TGTGCCAGCAGCTTCTCAGGGATGGGTGGCTACACCTTC. This encodes CASSFSGMGGYTF. V is TRBV7-9 and J is TRBJ1-2, with a tentative D call TRBD1 (5 bases). CDR3 size: 13 residues. Germline CDR1 and CDR2: SEHNR and FQNEAQ (reference sequence). The V and J ends lost 3 bases and 7 bases respectively, with 12 bases between them.

The chain carries TRBV6-6 and TRBJ2-2; TRBD1 matches 8 bases. Germline lookup yields CDR1 MNHNY and CDR2 SVGAGI (reference sequence). J gave up 6 bases and V 9 bases, and 24 bases lay outside the gene matches. The CDR3 spans 19 residues. This CDR3 is CARSRRDRTRDMVPGELFF. The CDR3, as DNA: TGTGCCAGGAGCCGAAGGGACAGGACACGCGATATGGTTCCCGGGGAGCTGTTTTTT.

The J gene is TRBJ1-2, the V gene TRBV6-5; D call uncertain. This CDR3 comprises 14 residues. Germline V gives CDR1 MNHEY, CDR2 SVGAGI. Trimming shortened V by 0 bases and J by 5 bases, and 10 bases separated the two germline ends. Here the CDR3 reads CASSYSFGSYGYTF. As DNA, the CDR3 is TGTGCCAGCAGTTACTCGTTTGGGAGTTATGGCTACACCTTC.

This clone was seen once. The rearrangement links TRBV18 to TRBJ1-1; D is undetermined. Per germline, CDR1 KGHSH and CDR2 LQKENI. The CDR3 is 14 amino acids. Trimming took 3 bases from V and 11 from J, leaving 19 bases between them. The CDR3 DNA reads TGTGCCAGCTCACCCGACGCGGCCGCCCGCGTGGCTTTCTTT. Its protein product is CASSPDAAARVAFF.

Turning to this clone: Other DNA sequences from this sample encode an identical CDR3 as well. V and J are TRBV9 and TRBJ1-2; D is unresolved. CDR3 length equals 13 residues. Deletions cut 2 bases from V and 2 bases from J, with 7 bases between. Looked up from germline, CDR1 is SGDLS and CDR2 is YYNGEE. CDR3 nucleotide sequence: TGTGCCAGCAGCGTCGACACAAACTATGGCTACACCTTC. This translates into CASSVDTNYGYTF. The whole variable domain, remainder taken from reference TRBV9 and TRBJ1-2, is DSGVTQTPKHLITATGQRVTLRCSPRSGDLSVYWYQQSLDQGLQFLIQYYNGEERAKGNILERFSAQQFPDLHSELNLSSLELGDSALYFCASSVDTNYGYTFGSGTRLTVV.

This rearrangement joins TRBV9 to TRBJ1-5; D uncertain. The V and J ends lost 2 bases and 5 bases respectively, with 11 bases between them. Germline CDR1 is SGDLS and CDR2 is YYNGEE. The length of the CDR3 is 14 residues. The CDR3 sequence is CASSVGPEDQPQHF. The CDR3 region has the DNA TGTGCCAGCAGCGTTGGACCGGAGGATCAGCCCCAGCATTTT.

This clone has just one count. This chain joins TRBV5-1 and TRBJ2-1; 10 nucleotides line up with TRBD2. The V and J ends lost 3 bases and 0 bases, in that order; junction bases with no gene match: 9. The CDR3 loop spans 18 amino acids. The germline CDR1 and CDR2 sequences are SGHRS and YFSETQ. The DNA for the CDR3 is TGCGCCAGCAGCTCACTAACTAGCGGGGATAGCTCCTACAATGAGCAGTTCTTC. Its protein product is CASSSLTSGDSSYNEQFF.

This clone was observed once. This chain joins TRBV19 and TRBJ1-1; D gene uncertain. With 3 bases removed from V and 4 bases from J, the gap between germline ends came to 12 bases. Germline assignment: CDR1 LNHDA and CDR2 SQIVND (reference sequence). The CDR3 extends over 14 amino acids. CDR3 in amino acids: CASSIPEGSTEAFF. CDR3 DNA: TGTGCCAGTAGTATCCCCGAGGGTAGCACTGAAGCTTTCTTT.